The 26 T cell receptor beta chains below were found in one sample sequenced in a study of T cell responses to AZD1222 COVID-19 vaccine. Using immunoSEQ multiplex PCR, the repertoire was profiled, and TCRdb retains in-frame clones only, with some absent. This sample yields some 91,000 clones, of which about nine tenths are seen a single time; under 2.5% belongs to the top ten. The sequencing used peripheral blood, collected on day 0 of AZD1222 vaccination. Every receptor here comes from an adult in good health.

The chain couples TRBV29-1 to TRBJ2-1; TRBD2 might be the D (5 bases). Germline CDR1 reads SQVTM; CDR2 reads ANQGSEA. Trimming stripped 4 bases from V and 7 bases from J, with 11 bases between. The CDR3 has 12 amino acids. CDR3 in DNA: TGCAGCGTTGCAGCAACTAGTAATGAGCAGTTCTTC. This encodes CSVAATSNEQFF.

The chain links TRBV19 to TRBJ1-1; no reliable D call. The ends were cut back, 4 bases at V and 2 bases at J, with 8 bases in the middle. In germline, CDR1 is LNHDA, CDR2 SQIVND (reference sequence). CDR3 size: 13 residues. The CDR3 nucleotides are TGTGCCAGTAGTAATTGGGGAAACACTGAAGCTTTCTTT. Translation: CASSNWGNTEAFF.

The chain is built from TRBV5-1 and TRBJ2-2, with 7 bases aligning to TRBD2. The CDR3 sequence is 15 residues long. The trim removed 1 base at V and 7 bases at J, leaving 7 bases unmatched. The germline V gene has CDR1 SGHRS and CDR2 YFSETQ. CDR3 residues: CASSLKAGAVGELFF. DNA of the CDR3: TGCGCCAGCAGCTTGAAGGCGGGAGCGGTCGGGGAGCTGTTTTTT.

The gene calls are TRBV30 and TRBJ2-4, with unresolved D. The V gene lost 3 bases and the J gene lost 1 base, with 13 bases spanning the gap. The CDR3 is 15 residues long. The germline V gene has CDR1 GTSNPN and CDR2 SVGIG (reference sequence). In DNA, the CDR3 is TGTGCCTGGAGAGGCCCCTTGGGGGCCAAAAACATTCAGTACTTC. Residues: CAWRGPLGAKNIQYF.

DNA for the CDR3: TGTGCCAGCAGAAAACTAGCGGGAGGTCGCGCGTACTTC. It is translated as CASRKLAGGRAYF. The rearrangement links TRBV7-9 to TRBJ2-5; 12 bases align to TRBD2. The germline V gene has CDR1 SEHNR and CDR2 FQNEAQ (reference sequence). The V gene end was trimmed by 6 bases and the J gene end by 13 bases; junction bases not matched to a gene: 9. This CDR3 comprises 13 residues.

The J gene is TRBJ2-5, the V gene TRBV13, with D tentatively TRBD2 (5 bases). V was clipped by 5 bases and J by 5 bases, with 15 bases between them. The CDR3 has 14 residues. Germline V gene data show CDR1 as PRHDT and CDR2 as FYEKMQ (reference sequence). In nucleotides, the CDR3 is TGTGCCAGCAGCAACGCTTTCAGCGGTGAGACCCAGTACTTC. Translation gives CASSNAFSGETQYF.

For the CDR3, the DNA is TGTGCCATCAGTGTTCAAGGGCTCCCTGGAAACACCATATATTTT. Translated: CAISVQGLPGNTIYF. The J gene is TRBJ1-3, the V gene TRBV10-3, with D unresolved. This CDR3 is built from 15 residues. The ends were cut back, 4 bases at V and 2 bases at J, with 12 bases in the middle. Germline CDR1 ENHRY, CDR2 SYGVKD.

The chain couples TRBV5-1 to TRBJ1-1; D remains ambiguous. The V gene lost 0 bases and the J gene lost 7 bases, with 10 bases spanning the gap. The CDR3 totals 13 residues. Germline assignment: CDR1 SGHRS and CDR2 YFSETQ. Here the CDR3 DNA reads TGCGCCAGCAGCTTGGCCGTGGAGGATGAAGCTTTCTTT. This codes for CASSLAVEDEAFF.

The chain carries TRBV4-3 and TRBJ1-2; the D gene is possibly TRBD1 (5 bases). The V gene lost 5 bases and the J gene lost 7 bases, with 20 bases spanning the gap. Germline V gene data show CDR1 as LGHNA and CDR2 as YSLEER. The CDR3 consists of 15 residues. CDR3 sequence: CASSSSDGGRSGYTF. In nucleotides, the CDR3 is TGCGCCAGCAGCTCCTCGGACGGGGGAAGAAGTGGCTACACCTTC.

V usage is TRBV19 and J usage is TRBJ2-1; 7 bases match TRBD1. The germline V gene encodes CDR1 LNHDA and CDR2 SQIVND (reference sequence). This CDR3 region has 15 residues. The ends lost 5 bases at V and 3 bases at J; junction bases unmatched: 7. As DNA, the CDR3 is TGTGCCAGTAGTCCTCGGACAGGAGTCTACAATGAGCAGTTCTTC. Its translation: CASSPRTGVYNEQFF.

The CDR3 nucleotides are TGCGCCAGCAGCTCCGGACCGCTAGCGAAAAATGAGCAGTTCTTC. Residues: CASSSGPLAKNEQFF. The chain joins TRBV5-1 to TRBJ2-1; D might be TRBD2 (6 bases). V was clipped by 3 bases and J by 7 bases, with 17 bases between them. The CDR3 loop spans 15 amino acids. The germline V gene encodes CDR1 SGHRS and CDR2 YFSETQ.

The V call is TRBV6-5, the J call TRBJ1-2; no firm D call. Germline loops: CDR1 MNHEY, CDR2 SVGAGI. The CDR3 consists of 14 residues. The V and J ends lost 5 bases and 5 bases respectively, with 15 bases between them. CDR3 in DNA: TGTGCCAGCAGTACCGCACATGGGTGGTATGGCTACACCTTC. Amino acid sequence: CASSTAHGWYGYTF.

The rearrangement links TRBV7-2 to TRBJ2-5; D might be TRBD1 or TRBD2, each matching 5 bases. The germline V gene has CDR1 SGHTA and CDR2 FQGNSA. The V and J ends lost 8 bases and 3 bases respectively, with 19 bases between them. The CDR3 sequence is 15 residues long. CDR3 loop: CASSVAGATKETQYF. In DNA form, the CDR3 reads TGTGCCAGCTCAGTCGCCGGGGCTACCAAAGAGACCCAGTACTTC.

This chain links TRBV5-6 with TRBJ2-7, with D tentatively TRBD1 (6 bases). Trimming took 4 bases from V and 6 from J, leaving 14 bases between them. The CDR3 loop spans 13 amino acids. Germline lookup yields CDR1 SGHDT and CDR2 YYEEEE. The CDR3 DNA is TGTGCCAGCAGCGGACCAGGGGTACCCGAGCAGTACTTC. Translated, it gives CASSGPGVPEQYF.

This sequence joins TRBV18 and TRBJ2-5, with 9 positions matching TRBD2. Germline-derived CDR1 and CDR2 are KGHSH and LQKENI. The CDR3 has 14 residues. V lost 1 base to trimming and J lost 5 bases; unmatched junction nucleotides: 2. The DNA for the CDR3 is TGTGCCAGCTCACCACGGCTAGCGGGGGAGACCCAGTACTTC. This sequence encodes CASSPRLAGETQYF.

The V call is TRBV5-1, the J call TRBJ2-1; D not resolved. V lost 0 bases and J 7 bases, leaving 23 bases between the germline ends. This CDR3 comprises 18 residues. Germline values: CDR1 SGHRS, CDR2 YFSETQ. DNA for the CDR3: TGCGCCAGCAGCTTGGGGTTCGTTTCTAGTATAGTGTCTAATGAGCAGTTCTTC. It encodes CASSLGFVSSIVSNEQFF.

The rearrangement uses TRBV6-1 and TRBJ1-4; D is perhaps TRBD1 (5 bases). This CDR3 has 15 residues. Deletions cut 0 bases from V and 1 base from J, with 6 bases between. The germline V gene has CDR1 MNHNS and CDR2 SASEGT. Here the CDR3 reads CASSEAGGTNEKLFF. The DNA for the CDR3 is TGTGCCAGCAGTGAAGCTGGGGGAACTAATGAAAAACTGTTTTTT.

The chain combines TRBV4-3 with TRBJ1-5, with D hard to call. Germline assignment: CDR1 LGHNA and CDR2 YSLEER. This CDR3 has 15 amino acids. With 0 bases removed from V and 2 bases from J, the gap between germline ends came to 8 bases. The DNA of the CDR3 is TGCGCCAGCAGCCAAGATCTTGCAGGCAATCAGCCCCAGCATTTT. This gives the protein CASSQDLAGNQPQHF.

This rearrangement joins TRBV5-5 to TRBJ2-3, with 8 bases fitting TRBD2. After removal of 0 bases from V and 2 bases from J, the junction contained 5 bases not matched to a gene. From germline, CDR1 is SGHKS and CDR2 YYEKEE (reference sequence). The CDR3 consists of 16 residues. Here the CDR3 DNA reads TGTGCCAGCAGCTTGGCAGCGCGGGAGGACACAGATACGCAGTATTTT. It encodes CASSLAAREDTDTQYF.

CDR3 nucleotides: TGTGCCAGCAGCTTCGAAATCCAAGACGAGCAGTACTTC. It codes for CASSFEIQDEQYF. This chain links TRBV7-9 with TRBJ2-7, with D unclear. The germline gives CDR1 SEHNR, CDR2 FQNEAQ (reference sequence). This CDR3 contains 13 residues. V lost 3 bases to trimming and J lost 5 bases, with 11 bases between them.

At least ten counts were recorded for this clone. This chain uses TRBV7-3 with TRBJ2-2; D is uncertain. The CDR3 spans 13 residues. V lost 5 bases and J lost 6, with 10 bases in between. Germline-derived CDR1 and CDR2 are SGHTA and FQGTGA. As DNA, the CDR3 is TGTGCCAGCAGCGAGATGTCATCCGGGGAGCTGTTTTTT. Translation: CASSEMSSGELFF.

Only one count was recorded for this clone. The chain couples TRBV6-2 or TRBV6-3 to TRBJ2-5; no definite D call. Trimming cost V 4 bases and J 10 bases, with 13 bases left between them. CDR3 size: 12 residues. The germline V gene encodes CDR1 MNHEY and CDR2 SVGEGT. The CDR3 nucleotides read TGTGCCAGCAGTTCAGCGAGCGCGATCCAGTACTTC. Translated: CASSSASAIQYF.

The V call is TRBV6-2 or TRBV6-3, the J call TRBJ1-2; D possibly corresponds to TRBD1 (5 bases). The CDR3 loop spans 13 amino acids. CDR1 is MNHEY and CDR2 is SVGEGT in the germline V gene. V dropped 2 bases and J dropped 2 bases, with 6 bases sitting between them. The CDR3 is CASSYRDNYGYTF. The CDR3 bases are TGTGCCAGCAGTTACCGGGACAACTATGGCTACACCTTC.

CDR3 amino acids: CASSESGVGQPQHF. The CDR3 DNA reads as TGCGCCAGCAGTGAGTCTGGCGTCGGTCAGCCCCAGCATTTT. The rearrangement joins TRBV10-1 to TRBJ1-5; D is undetermined. The V end lost 0 bases, the J end lost 6 bases, and 9 bases lay between the germline ends. CDR1 and CDR2 from the germline V gene are WNHNN and SYGVQD (reference sequence). The length of the CDR3 is 14 residues.

The chain uses TRBV18 and TRBJ2-2; D tentatively fits TRBD1 or TRBD2 (5 bases each). The V and J ends lost 2 bases and 6 bases respectively, with 10 bases between them. The CDR3 has 14 residues. CDR1 KGHSH and CDR2 LQKENI come from the germline V gene. Written as DNA, the CDR3 is TGTGCCAGCTCACCAACCGGGGCGGCCGGGGAGCTGTTTTTT. Amino acids: CASSPTGAAGELFF. Full variable domain (outside the CDR3, taken from reference TRBV18 and TRBJ2-2): NAGVMQNPRHLVRRRGQEARLRCSPMKGHSHVYWYRQLPEEGLKFMVYLQKENIIDESGMPKERFSAEFPKEGPSILRIQQVVRGDSAAYFCASSPTGAAGELFFGEGSRLTVL.

The chain employs TRBV15 and TRBJ2-1; 10 bases fit TRBD2. V trimming: 1 base; J trimming: 15 bases; junction bases outside the gene matches: 9. The CDR3 is made up of 14 amino acids. CDR1 LNHNV and CDR2 YYDKDF come from the germline V gene (reference sequence). DNA for the CDR3: TGTGCCACCAGCAGAGGTCTAGCGGGAGACTTACCGTTCTTC. Protein: CATSRGLAGDLPFF.